Presented here are 8 T cell receptor beta chains from one specimen sequenced in a study of cytomegalovirus exposure and HLA in healthy donors. Sequencing was performed with immunoSEQ multiplex PCR; in TCRdb, only in-frame clones are kept and a portion is missing. The sample carries more than 250,000 clones, less than 95% recorded once. Sequences were obtained from PBMCs. These receptors were taken from a woman in her 30s in good health and CMV-seronegative.

The chain is built from TRBV7-7 and TRBJ2-2; no firm D call. Between the trimmed V and J ends, which lost 0 bases and 6 bases, there was a span of 5 bases. CDR1 and CDR2 (germline): SSHAT, FNYEAQ (reference sequence). This CDR3 is 13 amino acids long. The CDR3, as DNA: TGTGCCAGCAGCTTAGCTGCCTCCGGGGAGCTGTTTTTT. Its protein is CASSLAASGELFF.

This chain connects TRBV5-4 to TRBJ2-1; 9 bases are shared with TRBD1. The length of the CDR3 is 16 residues. V shed 4 bases, J shed 1 base, and the junction held 6 bases outside the gene matches. Germline CDR1 SGHNT, CDR2 YYREEE (reference sequence). This chain's CDR3 is CASSESGTGSYNEQFF. For the CDR3, the DNA is TGTGCCAGCAGCGAATCCGGGACAGGGTCCTACAATGAGCAGTTCTTC.

J is TRBJ2-3 and V is TRBV7-2; 10 bases align to TRBD2. The CDR3 has 16 amino acids. CDR1 SGHTA and CDR2 FQGNSA come from the germline V gene. Trimming removed 5 bases from V and 1 base from J; junction bases left unmatched: 6. CDR3 DNA sequence: TGTGCCAGCAGCATGGGACTAGCGAGAGGCACAGATACGCAGTATTTT. Protein: CASSMGLARGTDTQYF.

The chain combines TRBV9 with TRBJ2-7; TRBD1 might be the D (5 bases). This CDR3 is built from 17 residues. V lost 3 bases and J 3 bases, leaving 22 bases between the germline ends. Germline lookup yields CDR1 SGDLS and CDR2 YYNGEE. The DNA for the CDR3 is TGTGCCAGCAGCGCCACCCGAGGCGGACAAGCCGGCTACGAGCAGTACTTC. It encodes CASSATRGGQAGYEQYF. The whole variable domain, remainder taken from reference TRBV9 and TRBJ2-7, is DSGVTQTPKHLITATGQRVTLRCSPRSGDLSVYWYQQSLDQGLQFLIQYYNGEERAKGNILERFSAQQFPDLHSELNLSSLELGDSALYFCASSATRGGQAGYEQYFGPGTRLTVT.

The table lists this clone with a count of one. Other DNA sequences in the sample encode the same CDR3. This rearrangement joins TRBV27 to TRBJ2-7; a possible D gene is TRBD2 (5 bases). V was trimmed by 2 bases and J by 6 bases, leaving 8 bases between them. This CDR3 has 12 residues. Per germline, CDR1 MNHEY and CDR2 SMNVEV (reference sequence). The CDR3 is CASSLTGGEQYF. As DNA, the CDR3 is TGTGCCAGCAGTTTAACCGGAGGCGAGCAGTACTTC.

The V call is TRBV10-3, the J call TRBJ2-7; 7 bases are shared with TRBD1. CDR3 size: 14 residues. Germline CDR1 ENHRY, CDR2 SYGVKD. Germline trimming cut 3 bases from V and 2 bases from J; bases unmatched to any gene: 4. In DNA form, the CDR3 reads TGTGCCATCAGTGACACAGGGGTGGCCTACGAGCAGTACTTC. Translation: CAISDTGVAYEQYF.

V gene TRBV29-1 combines with J gene TRBJ2-7; D is unresolved. V gave up 6 bases and J gave up 0 bases, with 9 bases separating them. Germline lookup yields CDR1 SQVTM and CDR2 ANQGSEA. The CDR3 loop spans 12 amino acids. This chain's CDR3 is CSVVSGSYEQYF. The DNA of the CDR3 is TGCAGCGTCGTATCGGGCTCCTACGAGCAGTACTTC.

V usage is TRBV13 and J usage is TRBJ2-5; 8 nucleotides match TRBD1. Germline lookup yields CDR1 PRHDT and CDR2 FYEKMQ (reference sequence). The J segment lost 5 bases and the V segment lost 5 bases, leaving 4 bases of the junction unmatched. The CDR3 length is 13 residues. The CDR3 loop reads CASSPTGVETQYF. In DNA, the CDR3 is TGTGCCAGCAGCCCGACAGGGGTCGAGACCCAGTACTTC.